This T cell receptor (beta chain) came from a study of cytomegalovirus exposure and HLA in healthy donors. This clone occurred a few times. The PCR was carried out with 60 Vbeta primers and 13 Jbeta primers. Generated by immunoSEQ multiplex PCR, the TCRdb table keeps only in-frame clones and is missing some. The sample records around 37,000 clones, over 70% being singletons. The V end lost 2 bases, the J end lost 0 bases, and 14 bases lay between the germline ends. The CDR3 loop spans 18 amino acids. Germline V gives CDR1 ENHRY, CDR2 SYGVKD. The chain is built from TRBV10-3 and TRBJ1-6, with a weak D call TRBD1 (5 bases). Source material: PBMCs. This clonotype was obtained from a middle-aged man in good health and CMV-seronegative. CDR3 in amino acids: CAISEDGEGLSYNSPLHF. As DNA, the CDR3 is TGTGCCATCAGTGAGGATGGGGAGGGACTCTCCTATAATTCACCCCTCCACTTT.